These T cell receptor beta chains were read from a single sample in a study of shared clonotypes between healthy human individuals. Assay used: immunoSEQ multiplex PCR; TCRdb lists only in-frame clones, some missing. The profile shows under 2,000,000 clones, approximately 95% of them singletons. Material: naive CD8+ T cells sorted from blood. The origin of the receptors is a man between 18 and 35 years old in good health. CDR3s include the opening cysteine and the closing phenylalanine or tryptophan. Fields, in order: CDR3 DNA, CDR3 protein, J gene, V gene, clone size, D gene. A D gene is named only where the DNA matches it firmly. Not every row has a clone size; where given, it reads once, few, many or a size class.

DNA: TGTGCCTGGAGTAAAGGGAATGGCAATCAGCCCCAGCATTTT
CDR3: CAWSKGNGNQPQHF
J: TRBJ1-5
V: TRBV30
size: NA
D: NA

DNA: TGTGCCAGCAGCAGTCGTAGGGGGCGCGAGGTATATAGCAATCAGCCCCAGCATTTT
CDR3: CASSSRRGREVYSNQPQHF
J: TRBJ1-5
V: TRBV21-1
size: NA
D: NA

DNA: TGTGCCAGCAGTTTGCTATGGGAGGGATATAGCAATCAGCCCCAGCATTTT
CDR3: CASSLLWEGYSNQPQHF
J: TRBJ1-5
V: TRBV27
size: NA
D: NA

DNA: TGTGCCAGCAGCGTCGGGGGGGCCGGGGAGACCCAGTACTTC
CDR3: CASSVGGAGETQYF
J: TRBJ2-5
V: TRBV7-9
size: NA
D: TRBD2

DNA: TGTGCCAGCACCTCCGGGACAGGGGGCCCATACGAGCAGTACTTC
CDR3: CASTSGTGGPYEQYF
J: TRBJ2-7
V: TRBV5-4
size: NA
D: TRBD1

DNA: TGCGCCAGCAGCCAAGATCTTTGGACTAGCGGGAGAGCGGGCTACGAGCAGTACTTC
CDR3: CASSQDLWTSGRAGYEQYF
J: TRBJ2-7
V: TRBV4-3
size: NA
D: TRBD2

DNA: TGCAGCGTTGATCTATTGGGATCCTACGAGCAGTACTTC
CDR3: CSVDLLGSYEQYF
J: TRBJ2-7
V: TRBV29-1
size: NA
D: NA

DNA: TGTGCCAGCAGTTGGGGGGGCTTGAACACCGGGGAGCTGTTTTTT
CDR3: CASSWGGLNTGELFF
J: TRBJ2-2
V: TRBV6-5
size: NA
D: NA

DNA: TGTGCCAGCCTCTCACTAGCGGGAATCAATGAGCAGTTCTTC
CDR3: CASLSLAGINEQFF
J: TRBJ2-1
V: TRBV6-5
size: NA
D: TRBD2

DNA: TGTGCCAGCAGGGACTTTAAATCAAAAGATACGCAGTATTTT
CDR3: CASRDFKSKDTQYF
J: TRBJ2-3
V: TRBV21-1
size: NA
D: NA

DNA: TGTGCCACCAGCAGAGTGGGCTGTTGTATAGCCCAGCATTTT
CDR3: CATSRVGCCIAQHF
J: TRBJ1-5
V: TRBV15
size: NA
D: NA

DNA: TGTGCCAGCAGCGTAGGATCATTTTATGGCTACACCTTC
CDR3: CASSVGSFYGYTF
J: TRBJ1-2
V: TRBV9
size: NA
D: NA

DNA: TGTGCCAGCGGGTACGGGGGCTCCGATGAGCAGTTCTTC
CDR3: CASGYGGSDEQFF
J: TRBJ2-1
V: TRBV28
size: NA
D: NA

DNA: NA
CDR3: CASSVGVGHGTF
J: TRBJ1-2
V: TRBV9
size: NA
D: NA

DNA: TGTGCCAGCAGTTACTACCAGGGCCCAAATGAAAAACTGTTTTTT
CDR3: CASSYYQGPNEKLFF
J: TRBJ1-4
V: TRBV6-5
size: NA
D: NA

DNA: TGTGCCAGCAGTTACGACAGGGGAATAGAAGGGGAGCTGTTTTTT
CDR3: CASSYDRGIEGELFF
J: TRBJ2-2
V: TRBV6-6
size: NA
D: TRBD1

DNA: TGCGCCTTCAGCGTTACTGATGCCGGCAATGAGCAGTTCTTC
CDR3: CAFSVTDAGNEQFF
J: TRBJ2-1
V: TRBV4-1
size: once
D: NA

DNA: TGTGCCATCAGTGATGAGGACTACGAGCAGTACTTC
CDR3: CAISDEDYEQYF
J: TRBJ2-7
V: TRBV10-3
size: NA
D: NA

DNA: TGTGCCAGCAGTGGTAGGGGGCTCTATAATTCACCCCTCCACTTT
CDR3: CASSGRGLYNSPLHF
J: TRBJ1-6
V: TRBV28
size: NA
D: TRBD1

DNA: TGTGCCAGCAGCTTGGTAGGCCAGGAGACCCAGTACTTC
CDR3: CASSLVGQETQYF
J: TRBJ2-5
V: TRBV5-4
size: NA
D: NA

DNA: TGTGCCACCAGACCGAACAGGGGACCGAACACCGGGGAGCTGTTTTTT
CDR3: CATRPNRGPNTGELFF
J: TRBJ2-2
V: TRBV19
size: NA
D: TRBD1

DNA: TGTGCCAGCAGCGTAGGTAATGGTAACACTGAAGCTTTCTTT
CDR3: CASSVGNGNTEAFF
J: TRBJ1-1
V: TRBV9
size: NA
D: NA

DNA: TGCGCCAGCAGCCAAGGAATTGGCTCCTACGAGCAGTACTTC
CDR3: CASSQGIGSYEQYF
J: TRBJ2-7
V: TRBV4-1
size: NA
D: NA

DNA: TGTGCCAGCACCGTAGGCAGGGGATATGGCTACACCTTC
CDR3: CASTVGRGYGYTF
J: TRBJ1-2
V: TRBV27
size: NA
D: NA

DNA: TGTGCCAGTAGTCTGCGAGGGGGGTTGGATGGCTACACCTTC
CDR3: CASSLRGGLDGYTF
J: TRBJ1-2
V: TRBV19
size: NA
D: NA

DNA: TGTGCCAGCACCCCTGGGGGGGCGGCAGATACGCAGTATTTT
CDR3: CASTPGGAADTQYF
J: TRBJ2-3
V: TRBV6-5
size: NA
D: NA

DNA: TGTGCCAGCAGACTCCCGGGGGGCCTTGAAGCTTTCTTT
CDR3: CASRLPGGLEAFF
J: TRBJ1-1
V: TRBV7-9
size: once
D: NA

DNA: TGTGCCAGTAGTATAAGCGGGGACGGGCAGCCCCAGCATTTT
CDR3: CASSISGDGQPQHF
J: TRBJ1-5
V: TRBV19
size: NA
D: NA

DNA: TGCGCCAGCAGTTATGACAGCCTATTCACAGATACGCAGTATTTT
CDR3: CASSYDSLFTDTQYF
J: TRBJ2-3
V: TRBV5-1
size: NA
D: NA

DNA: TGTGCCACCCGGGGGCGGGATCTTGAGCAGTTCTTC
CDR3: CATRGRDLEQFF
J: TRBJ2-1
V: TRBV7-9
size: NA
D: NA

DNA: TGTGCCAGCGTCCTAAATGACAGGCCTGGGGGTGGCTACACCTTC
CDR3: CASVLNDRPGGGYTF
J: TRBJ1-2
V: TRBV5-4
size: NA
D: NA

DNA: TGCGCCAGCAGCCAGGCTGACAACTTCGGAAACACCATATATTTT
CDR3: CASSQADNFGNTIYF
J: TRBJ1-3
V: TRBV4-3
size: once
D: NA

DNA: TGTGCCAGCAGCTTAGCCCTGAGCGATGAGCAGTTCTTC
CDR3: CASSLALSDEQFF
J: TRBJ2-1
V: TRBV7-9
size: few
D: NA

DNA: TGTGCCAGCAGCTTATTAGGAGCCCAAGAGACCCAGTACTTC
CDR3: CASSLLGAQETQYF
J: TRBJ2-5
V: TRBV7-2
size: NA
D: NA

DNA: TGTGCCAGCAGTGCGTTCCTTCTCGGGGCCAACGTCCTGACTTTC
CDR3: CASSAFLLGANVLTF
J: TRBJ2-6
V: TRBV2
size: NA
D: NA

DNA: TGTGCCAGCAGTGCGGGGGGTAGCTCTGGAAACACCATATATTTT
CDR3: CASSAGGSSGNTIYF
J: TRBJ1-3
V: TRBV6-1
size: NA
D: NA

DNA: TGCGCCAGCAGCTTGTACGGACAGAGCTTGAACACTGAAGCTTTCTTT
CDR3: CASSLYGQSLNTEAFF
J: TRBJ1-1
V: TRBV5-1
size: NA
D: NA

DNA: TGCGCCAGTACGAGCGGTAGCTCCTACGAGCAGTACTTC
CDR3: CASTSGSSYEQYF
J: TRBJ2-7
V: TRBV10-1
size: NA
D: NA